These 10 T cell receptor beta chains share one sample of origin, sequenced in a study of OX40 agonist ivuxolimab in advanced cancers. Clones were read by immunoSEQ multiplex PCR, and TCRdb kept only the in-frame ones, dropping some. The data show tens of thousands of clones, 87% seen once. Sequencing was performed on CD4+ or CD8+ T cells sorted from blood, taken in a trial of the OX40 agonist ivuxolimab. These receptors were taken from an adult with an advanced solid tumor such as melanoma, head and neck, liver or kidney cancer.

CDR3 sequence reads: CASSIGFRVLYNEQFF. In DNA, the CDR3 is TGTGCCAGTAGTATTGGTTTTAGGGTCCTCTACAATGAGCAGTTCTTC. The rearrangement links TRBV19 to TRBJ2-1, with no clear D. The CDR3 has 16 amino acids. The V gene's germline CDR1 is LNHDA and CDR2 SQIVND (reference sequence). Trimming cost V 3 bases and J 3 bases, with 15 bases left between them.

The chain is built from TRBV11-3 and TRBJ1-1, with D tentatively TRBD1 (6 bases). V lost 5 bases, J lost 6 bases, and 16 bases lay in between. The length of the CDR3 is 14 residues. The germline V gene has CDR1 SGHNT and CDR2 YENEEA. The CDR3 DNA reads TGTGCCAGCAGCGTCGGGACACCGGGGGCTGAAGCTTTCTTT. It translates to CASSVGTPGAEAFF.

The chain links TRBV7-3 to TRBJ2-1, with D uncertain. Germline assignment: CDR1 SGHTA and CDR2 FQGTGA. There are 15 residues in the CDR3. Trimming removed 1 base from V and 0 bases from J, with 7 bases in between. The CDR3 spells CASSLSRVSYNEQFF. In DNA, the CDR3 is TGTGCCAGCAGCTTAAGCCGGGTCTCCTACAATGAGCAGTTCTTC.

The chain joins TRBV28 to TRBJ2-7; tentative D call: TRBD2 (6 bases). The CDR3 loop spans 15 amino acids. Germline V gene data show CDR1 as MDHEN and CDR2 as SYDVKM. The V end lost 2 bases, the J end lost 0 bases, and 11 bases lay between the germline ends. The CDR3 reads CASSLGGGGSYEQYF. The DNA for the CDR3 is TGTGCCAGCAGTTTAGGTGGGGGAGGCTCCTACGAGCAGTACTTC.

This sequence joins TRBV6-6 and TRBJ1-2; D gene ambiguous. Germline lookup yields CDR1 MNHNY and CDR2 SVGAGI (reference sequence). The CDR3 loop spans 14 amino acids. Trimming removed 6 bases at V and 3 bases at J, with 14 bases between. CDR3 sequence: CASRTPGMDYGYTF. Here the CDR3 DNA reads TGTGCCAGCAGGACCCCGGGCATGGACTATGGCTACACCTTC.

The V gene is TRBV5-1, the J gene TRBJ2-5, with 7 bases that match TRBD1. The CDR3 length is 13 residues. After removal of 3 bases from V and 11 bases from J, the junction contained 10 bases not matched to a gene. Germline V gene lookup returns CDR1 SGHRS and CDR2 YFSETQ. The DNA for the CDR3 is TGCGCCAGCAGCTCAGACAGGGTTGGAGAGCAGTACTTC. It specifies CASSSDRVGEQYF.

V gene TRBV6-6 combines with J gene TRBJ2-7, with a tentative D call TRBD1 (5 bases). Germline values: CDR1 MNHNY, CDR2 SVGAGI (reference sequence). With 5 bases removed from V and 0 bases from J, the gap between germline ends came to 14 bases. CDR3 length equals 15 residues. CDR3 DNA: TGTGCCAGCAGTGTAGGGGTAAGGGGCTCCTACGAGCAGTACTTC. This translates into CASSVGVRGSYEQYF.

This rearrangement joins TRBV4-1 to TRBJ1-1; D may be TRBD1 (5 bases). Germline V lookup: CDR1 MGHRA, CDR2 YSYEKL. The CDR3 has 13 residues. The V end was cut by 8 bases, the J end by 2 bases, with 12 bases between. CDR3 sequence reads: CASQKQANTEAFF. The DNA for the CDR3 is TGCGCCAGCCAGAAACAGGCTAACACTGAAGCTTTCTTT.

The V and J genes are TRBV5-1 and TRBJ2-2; a weak D match, TRBD1 (6 bases). This CDR3 comprises 14 residues. Deletions cut 0 bases from V and 7 bases from J, with 10 bases between. Per the germline V gene, CDR1 is SGHRS and CDR2 is YFSETQ. The CDR3 is CASSLGTENGELFF. In DNA form, the CDR3 reads TGCGCCAGCAGCTTGGGGACAGAGAACGGGGAGCTGTTTTTT. Full variable domain (missing parts from reference TRBV5-1 and TRBJ2-2): KAGVTQTPRYLIKTRGQQVTLSCSPISGHRSVSWYQQTPGQGLQFLFEYFSETQRNKGNFPGRFSGRQFSNSRSEMNVSTLELGDSALYLCASSLGTENGELFFGEGSRLTVL.

This chain uses TRBV7-9 with TRBJ2-3; 8 nucleotides match TRBD2. V shed 1 base and J 4 bases; nucleotides not matched to a gene: 7. CDR3 length: 16 residues. CDR1 and CDR2 (germline): SEHNR, FQNEAQ (reference sequence). For the CDR3, the DNA is TGTGCCAGCAGCTTAGTAGCCAGCGGGAGTGCAGATACGCAGTATTTT. Translation gives CASSLVASGSADTQYF.